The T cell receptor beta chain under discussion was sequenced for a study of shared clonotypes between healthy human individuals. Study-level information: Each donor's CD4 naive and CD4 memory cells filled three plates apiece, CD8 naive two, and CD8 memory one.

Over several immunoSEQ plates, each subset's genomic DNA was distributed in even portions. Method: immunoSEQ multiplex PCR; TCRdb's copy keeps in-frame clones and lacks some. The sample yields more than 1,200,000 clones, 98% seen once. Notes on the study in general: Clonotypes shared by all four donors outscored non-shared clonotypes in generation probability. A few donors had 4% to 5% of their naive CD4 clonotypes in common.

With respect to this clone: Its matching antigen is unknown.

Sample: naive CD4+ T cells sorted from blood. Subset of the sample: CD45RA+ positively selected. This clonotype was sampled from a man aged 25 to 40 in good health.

CDR3 in DNA: TGTGCCAGCAGCGTAATAGGCAACTCCTACGAGCAGTACTTC. Its protein is CASSVIGNSYEQYF. The chain uses TRBV9 and TRBJ2-7; D remains unclear. The germline CDR1 and CDR2 sequences are SGDLS and YYNGEE. This CDR3 has 14 residues. Deletions cut 1 base from V and 0 bases from J, with 8 bases between.